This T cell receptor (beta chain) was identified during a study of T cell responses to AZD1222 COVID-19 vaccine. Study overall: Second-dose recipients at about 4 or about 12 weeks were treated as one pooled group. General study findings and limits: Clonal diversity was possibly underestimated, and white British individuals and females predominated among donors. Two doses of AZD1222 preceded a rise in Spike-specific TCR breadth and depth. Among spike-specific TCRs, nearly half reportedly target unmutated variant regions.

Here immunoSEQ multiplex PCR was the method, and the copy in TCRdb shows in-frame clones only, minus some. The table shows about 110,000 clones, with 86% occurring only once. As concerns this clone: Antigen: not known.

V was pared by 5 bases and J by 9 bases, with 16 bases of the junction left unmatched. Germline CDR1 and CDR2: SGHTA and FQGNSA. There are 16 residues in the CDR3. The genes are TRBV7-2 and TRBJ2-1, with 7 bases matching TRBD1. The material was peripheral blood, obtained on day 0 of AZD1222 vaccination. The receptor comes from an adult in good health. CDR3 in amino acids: CASSPRQGNRAAEQFF. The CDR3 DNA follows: TGTGCCAGCAGCCCCAGACAGGGAAACAGAGCGGCTGAGCAGTTCTTC.